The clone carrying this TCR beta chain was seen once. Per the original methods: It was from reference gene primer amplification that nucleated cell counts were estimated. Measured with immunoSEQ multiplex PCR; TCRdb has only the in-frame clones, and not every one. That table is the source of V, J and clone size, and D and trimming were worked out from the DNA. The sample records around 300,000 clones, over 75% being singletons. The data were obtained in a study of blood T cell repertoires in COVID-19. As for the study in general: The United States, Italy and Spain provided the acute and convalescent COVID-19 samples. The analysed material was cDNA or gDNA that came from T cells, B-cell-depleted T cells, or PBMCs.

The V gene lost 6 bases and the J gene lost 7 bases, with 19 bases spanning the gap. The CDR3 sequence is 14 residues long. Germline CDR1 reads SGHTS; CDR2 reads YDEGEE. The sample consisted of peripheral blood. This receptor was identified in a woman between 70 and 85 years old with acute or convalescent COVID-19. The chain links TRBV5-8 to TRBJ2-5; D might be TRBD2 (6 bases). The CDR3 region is CASIPLSGVGTQYF. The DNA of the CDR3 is TGTGCCAGCATCCCTCTTTCGGGGGTAGGGACCCAGTACTTC.